A single TCR beta chain is shown here with its context. V lost 1 base, J lost 6 bases, and 8 bases stayed unmatched. CDR1 and CDR2 from the germline V gene are LNHNV and YYDKDF (reference sequence). The CDR3 extends over 15 amino acids. This sample stems from a study of blood T cell repertoires in COVID-19. The data were produced by immunoSEQ multiplex PCR, yet TCRdb's version contains in-frame clones alone and is incomplete. The top ten hold 3.5% to 5.5% of the sample, which has roughly 250,000 clones, 70% to 90% seen once. The source material was PBMCs or T cells enriched from blood (not recorded which). The TCR sequence derives from a woman aged 25 to 39 who had recovered from COVID-19. The chain couples TRBV15 to TRBJ1-2; 7 bases fit TRBD1. The CDR3 region is CATSRARQGLHGYTF. CDR3 DNA sequence: TGTGCCACCAGCAGAGCGCGACAGGGTTTGCATGGCTACACCTTC. The entire variable domain, with the rest obtained from reference TRBV15 and TRBJ1-2, is as follows: DAMVIQNPRYQVTQFGKPVTLSCSQTLNHNVMYWYQQKSSQAPKLLFHYYDKDFNNEADTPDNFQSRRPNTSFCFLDIRSPGLGDTAMYLCATSRARQGLHGYTFGSGTRLTVV.